This entry lists 9 T cell receptor beta chains sequenced from one sample in a study of blood T cell repertoires in COVID-19 (dated by TCRdb to about 2020). Library preparation used the immunoSEQ multiplex PCR assay. Imported from immuneACCESS, the table was reduced by TCRdb to in-frame sequences with V and J called. These copies leave out some clones; in studies compared against another copy, an unresolved V gene accounts for under half, and the cause of the remainder is not known. Recorded for this sample are around 180,000 clones; 88% of them occurred a single time. Clones ranked in the top ten supply around 25% of the sample. Source material: peripheral blood. These receptors all come from a man aged 55 to 69 with acute or convalescent COVID-19.

The chain employs TRBV5-1 and TRBJ2-5, with 12 nucleotides matching TRBD1. V shed 2 bases, J shed 1 base, and the junction held 3 bases outside the gene matches. Germline values: CDR1 SGHRS, CDR2 YFSETQ. The CDR3 has 16 residues. Written as DNA, the CDR3 is TGCGCCAGCAGCTTCAGGGACAGGGGGCCCCAAGAGACCCAGTACTTC. It codes for CASSFRDRGPQETQYF.

This clone appeared once. The V and J genes are TRBV9 and TRBJ2-7; 7 bases agree with TRBD1. Trimming cost V 3 bases and J 3 bases; bases outside gene matches: 9. The length of the CDR3 is 15 residues. Germline V gene lookup returns CDR1 SGDLS and CDR2 YYNGEE. The CDR3 is CASSAQGTVGYEQYF. CDR3 DNA: TGTGCCAGCAGCGCGCAAGGGACAGTTGGCTACGAGCAGTACTTC. Together with reference TRBV9 and TRBJ2-7, the CDR3 gives the full variable domain: DSGVTQTPKHLITATGQRVTLRCSPRSGDLSVYWYQQSLDQGLQFLIQYYNGEERAKGNILERFSAQQFPDLHSELNLSSLELGDSALYFCASSAQGTVGYEQYFGPGTRLTVT.

V and J are TRBV11-1 and TRBJ2-5; perhaps TRBD2 as D (5 bases). Trimming took 9 bases from V and 5 from J, leaving 10 bases between them. This CDR3 region has 11 residues. Germline values: CDR1 SGHAT, CDR2 FQDESV (reference sequence). In DNA, the CDR3 is TGTGCCAGTTCCAGCGGCGAGACCCAGTACTTC. It codes for CASSSGETQYF.

The V call is TRBV5-6, the J call TRBJ1-2, with 11 bases identical to TRBD1. Germline trimming cut 5 bases from V and 3 bases from J; bases unmatched to any gene: 3. Germline V lookup: CDR1 SGHDT, CDR2 YYEEEE. The CDR3 is 14 residues long. The CDR3 region is CASRRTGGDYGYTF. In nucleotides, the CDR3 is TGTGCCAGCAGGAGGACAGGGGGCGACTATGGCTACACCTTC.

The rearrangement joins TRBV6-5 to TRBJ2-3; TRBD1 is a possible D gene (6 bases). Germline V gives CDR1 MNHEY, CDR2 SVGAGI. Trimming cost V 2 bases and J 10 bases, with 16 bases left between them. The CDR3 loop spans 14 amino acids. CDR3 sequence (DNA): TGTGCCAGCAGTTACGGACTTAGGGGGACGCCGCAGTATTTT. The encoded protein is CASSYGLRGTPQYF.

The CDR3 DNA is TGTGCCAGCAGCCAAGAGAGGGTTAGCTCCTATAATTCACCCCTCCACTTT. Encoded protein: CASSQERVSSYNSPLHF. This chain joins TRBV27 and TRBJ1-6; D unclear. The germline CDR1 and CDR2 sequences are MNHEY and SMNVEV (reference sequence). The CDR3 runs to 17 residues. V lost 6 bases to trimming and J lost 0 bases, with 15 bases between them.

The chain has TRBV9 and TRBJ2-1; 10 nucleotides agree with TRBD2. The CDR3 has 15 amino acids. Germline V gives CDR1 SGDLS, CDR2 YYNGEE. V lost 0 bases and J lost 8; bases outside the gene matches: 5. The CDR3 sequence: CASSVGLAGAYEQFF. As DNA, the CDR3 is TGTGCCAGCAGCGTAGGGCTAGCGGGGGCGTATGAGCAGTTCTTC.

The rearrangement joins TRBV7-8 to TRBJ2-7, with 10 positions matching TRBD2. CDR3 length equals 15 residues. The germline V gene encodes CDR1 SGHVS and CDR2 FQNEAQ. The trim removed 3 bases at V and 3 bases at J, leaving 5 bases unmatched. CDR3 DNA: TGTGCCAGCAGCTTTCTAGCGGGGGCGGTCTACGAGCAGTACTTC. As protein: CASSFLAGAVYEQYF.

CDR3 region: CASTPGQGPTKNIQYF. CDR3 bases: TGTGCCAGCACCCCAGGACAGGGCCCTACCAAAAACATTCAGTACTTC. V gene TRBV25-1 combines with J gene TRBJ2-4; 8 nucleotides align to TRBD1. Trimming removed 7 bases from V and 2 bases from J; junction bases left unmatched: 10. This CDR3 has 16 residues. Germline V gives CDR1 MGHDK, CDR2 SYGVNS.